Below, 20 T cell receptor beta chains from the same sample are listed, as sequenced in a study of blood T cell repertoires in COVID-19. Data came from immunoSEQ multiplex PCR; TCRdb stores just in-frame clones and leaves some out. The sample has about 280,000 clones; 70% to 90% are singletons. Sequenced: peripheral blood. The origin of the receptors is a man aged 18 to 29 with active or convalescent COVID-19.

This sequence joins TRBV18 and TRBJ1-6, with D tentatively TRBD1 (5 bases). The germline gives CDR1 KGHSH, CDR2 LQKENI. CDR3 length equals 18 residues. Trimming pared 3 bases from V and 3 bases from J, leaving 18 bases between. The CDR3 region has the DNA TGTGCCAGCTCACCCCAGGTGGTAGGGGCCATCTATAATTCACCCCTCCACTTT. Translated, it gives CASSPQVVGAIYNSPLHF.

The rearrangement joins TRBV15 to TRBJ1-4; tentatively, D is TRBD1 (6 bases). V lost 0 bases, J lost 5 bases, and 10 bases lay in between. Germline loops: CDR1 LNHNV, CDR2 YYDKDF (reference sequence). The CDR3 is 15 amino acids. The CDR3 DNA reads as TGTGCCACCAGCAGAGATGTGAGGGGGAATGAAAAACTGTTTTTT. Translated, it gives CATSRDVRGNEKLFF. Based on the CDR3 plus reference TRBV15 and TRBJ1-4, the full variable domain is DAMVIQNPRYQVTQFGKPVTLSCSQTLNHNVMYWYQQKSSQAPKLLFHYYDKDFNNEADTPDNFQSRRPNTSFCFLDIRSPGLGDTAMYLCATSRDVRGNEKLFFGSGTQLSVL.

There are a few counts of this clone. The chain carries TRBV5-8 and TRBJ2-7; 9 nucleotides align to TRBD1. Looked up from germline, CDR1 is SGHTS and CDR2 is YDEGEE. J gave up 4 bases and V 5 bases, and 13 bases lay outside the gene matches. This CDR3 region has 16 residues. CDR3 region: CASSLQGARARYEQYF. The CDR3 nucleotides are TGTGCCAGCAGTTTACAGGGGGCTCGGGCCCGATACGAGCAGTACTTC. Looking up the rest from reference TRBV5-8 and TRBJ2-7 gives the full variable domain: EAGVTQSPTHLIKTRGQQATLRCSPISGHTSVYWYQQALGLGLQFLLWYDEGEERNRGNFPPRFSGRQFPNYSSELNVNALELEDSALYLCASSLQGARARYEQYFGPGTRLTVT.

The chain joins TRBV19 to TRBJ2-7; tentative D call: TRBD2 (6 bases). Trimming took off 6 bases at V and 0 bases at J, with 18 bases between the two ends. Germline assignment: CDR1 LNHDA and CDR2 SQIVND (reference sequence). CDR3 size: 16 residues. CDR3 protein: CASSPTGTGDSYEQYF. DNA for the CDR3: TGTGCCAGTAGCCCCACCGGGACTGGAGACTCCTACGAGCAGTACTTC.

The chain has TRBV2 and TRBJ2-5; D ambiguous. With 6 bases removed from V and 3 bases from J, the gap between germline ends came to 8 bases. The CDR3 covers 12 residues. Germline V gene sequence: CDR1 SNHLY, CDR2 FYNNEI. The CDR3 region has the DNA TGTGCCAGCAGGAAAATAGAAGAGACCCAGTACTTC. It yields the protein CASRKIEETQYF.

V gene TRBV9 combines with J gene TRBJ2-2; TRBD1 is a possible D gene (5 bases). From germline, CDR1 is SGDLS and CDR2 YYNGEE. The CDR3 is made up of 16 amino acids. With 3 bases removed from V and 1 base from J, the gap between germline ends came to 13 bases. The CDR3 nucleotides read TGTGCCAGCAGCGGGACACGGAACGGGAACACCGGGGAGCTGTTTTTT. Protein: CASSGTRNGNTGELFF.

The gene calls are TRBV27 and TRBJ1-6, with 9 bases fitting TRBD1. V lost 2 bases to trimming and J lost 6 bases; unmatched junction nucleotides: 5. The CDR3 totals 16 residues. Germline-derived CDR1 and CDR2 are MNHEY and SMNVEV (reference sequence). CDR3 sequence reads: CASSLGTGSINSPLHF. CDR3 bases: TGTGCCAGCAGTTTAGGGACAGGGTCAATTAATTCACCCCTCCACTTT.

The CDR3 bases are TGCAGCGTTGGGACAGGGGACACTGAAGCTTTCTTT. Translated, it gives CSVGTGDTEAFF. This chain connects TRBV29-1 to TRBJ1-1; the match to TRBD1 covers 9 bases. Germline trimming cut 4 bases from V and 3 bases from J; bases unmatched to any gene: 0. Germline-derived CDR1 and CDR2 are SQVTM and ANQGSEA. The CDR3 is 12 amino acids.

This chain links TRBV27 with TRBJ2-1; TRBD1 aligns across 11 bases. Per germline, CDR1 MNHEY and CDR2 SMNVEV (reference sequence). CDR3 length: 15 residues. Trimming took 3 bases from V and 7 from J; bases not matched to a gene: 5. The CDR3: CASSLPGQGGNEQFF. CDR3 nucleotides: TGTGCCAGCAGTTTGCCGGGACAGGGGGGGAATGAGCAGTTCTTC.

This clone has only a few counts. The J gene is TRBJ2-5, the V gene TRBV7-9, with a weak D call TRBD1 (6 bases). V lost 4 bases and J lost 1, with 7 bases in between. CDR1 is SEHNR, CDR2 FQNEAQ, per germline (reference sequence). CDR3 length: 13 residues. CDR3 in DNA: TGTGCCAGCAGCTCGGACAGCCAAGAGACCCAGTACTTC. Translated, it gives CASSSDSQETQYF.

The V and J genes are TRBV27 and TRBJ1-4, with 7 bases aligning to TRBD1. Looked up from germline, CDR1 is MNHEY and CDR2 is SMNVEV (reference sequence). The CDR3 has 16 amino acids. The junction had 9 bases not matched to a gene; V was cut back by 6 bases and J by 2 bases. The CDR3, as DNA: TGTGCCAGCAGGAGACAGGGTCTTTCCACTAATGAAAAACTGTTTTTT. It translates to CASRRQGLSTNEKLFF.

With respect to this clone: In the same sample, other DNA sequences code for this CDR3. CDR3 protein: CASSVDSNYGYTF. The CDR3 nucleotides read TGTGCCAGCAGCGTCGACAGCAACTATGGCTACACCTTC. This chain links TRBV9 with TRBJ1-2, with D tentatively TRBD1 (5 bases). This CDR3 spans 13 amino acids. The germline V and J ends were trimmed by 2 bases and 2 bases, with 7 bases remaining between them. Germline CDR1 is SGDLS and CDR2 is YYNGEE.

This chain joins TRBV4-3 and TRBJ2-1, with 8 bases aligning to TRBD2. The ends lost 3 bases at V and 6 bases at J; junction bases unmatched: 10. The CDR3 is made up of 16 amino acids. Germline CDR1 reads LGHNA; CDR2 reads YSLEER. In DNA, the CDR3 is TGCGCCAGCAGCCAGGAGGTTGCCGGGGGGGCCAATGAGCAGTTCTTC. The encoded protein is CASSQEVAGGANEQFF.

The chain links TRBV24-1 to TRBJ2-7, with a weak D call TRBD1 (6 bases). This CDR3 comprises 16 residues. CDR1 is KGHDR, CDR2 SFDVKD, per germline. Deletions cut 6 bases from V and 0 bases from J, with 17 bases between. The CDR3 loop reads CATSKGWDTVSYEQYF. In nucleotides, the CDR3 is TGTGCCACCAGTAAGGGATGGGACACAGTCTCCTACGAGCAGTACTTC.

This sequence joins TRBV5-1 and TRBJ1-1, with D perhaps TRBD1 (6 bases). V was pared by 2 bases and J by 1 base, with 9 bases between. The CDR3 is made up of 14 amino acids. In germline, CDR1 is SGHRS, CDR2 YFSETQ. This chain's CDR3 is CASSLTGSNTEAFF. CDR3 coding DNA: TGCGCCAGCAGCTTAACAGGGTCGAACACTGAAGCTTTCTTT.

The gene calls are TRBV7-2 and TRBJ2-1, with TRBD2 identical over 11 bases. CDR1 is SGHTA, CDR2 FQGNSA, per germline. CDR3 size: 16 residues. With 1 base clipped from V and 7 bases from J, the junction kept 6 bases outside the gene matches. In DNA, the CDR3 is TGTGCCAGCAGCTTAGATAGCGGGGGGGCCTGGAATGAGCAGTTCTTC. Residues: CASSLDSGGAWNEQFF. The full variable domain, rest sourced from reference TRBV7-2 and TRBJ2-1, is GAGVSQSPSNKVTEKGKDVELRCDPISGHTALYWYRQSLGQGLEFLIYFQGNSAPDKSGLPSDRFSAERTGGSVSTLTIQRTQQEDSAVYLCASSLDSGGAWNEQFFGPGTRLTVL.

Points on this clone: Other nucleotide sequences in the sample specify the same CDR3. V is TRBV5-1 and J is TRBJ1-1; unclear D gene. Per the germline V gene, CDR1 is SGHRS and CDR2 is YFSETQ. V was shortened by 3 bases and J by 1 base, with 10 bases between the two germline ends. The CDR3 sequence is 14 residues long. CDR3 protein: CASSSAGGNTEAFF. Here the CDR3 DNA reads TGCGCCAGCAGCTCGGCAGGTGGGAACACTGAAGCTTTCTTT.

CDR3 in DNA: TGTGCCATCAGTGTGGGGGGGGGTCGATCACCCCTCCACTTT. It translates to CAISVGGGRSPLHF. This chain links TRBV10-3 with TRBJ1-6; D is possibly TRBD1 (5 bases). This CDR3 has 14 amino acids. The V and J ends lost 4 bases and 10 bases respectively, with 14 bases between them. CDR1 and CDR2 from the germline V gene are ENHRY and SYGVKD.

In its sample, this clone was seen once. V gene TRBV9 combines with J gene TRBJ1-3; TRBD1 agrees at 9 bases. Germline CDR1 is SGDLS and CDR2 is YYNGEE. Trimming removed 4 bases from V and 0 bases from J; junction bases left unmatched: 8. The CDR3 consists of 17 residues. In nucleotides, the CDR3 is TGTGCCAGCAGCCCTCTCGACAGGGGGGGCTCTGGAAACACCATATATTTT. Its protein is CASSPLDRGGSGNTIYF.

The chain recombines TRBV6-5 with TRBJ1-1; no definite D call. Trimming removed 0 bases at V and 1 base at J, with 9 bases between. Germline V gene data show CDR1 as MNHEY and CDR2 as SVGAGI. CDR3 length: 15 residues. CDR3 region: CASSYSRTGNTEAFF. CDR3 coding DNA: TGTGCCAGCAGTTACTCGAGAACGGGGAACACTGAAGCTTTCTTT.